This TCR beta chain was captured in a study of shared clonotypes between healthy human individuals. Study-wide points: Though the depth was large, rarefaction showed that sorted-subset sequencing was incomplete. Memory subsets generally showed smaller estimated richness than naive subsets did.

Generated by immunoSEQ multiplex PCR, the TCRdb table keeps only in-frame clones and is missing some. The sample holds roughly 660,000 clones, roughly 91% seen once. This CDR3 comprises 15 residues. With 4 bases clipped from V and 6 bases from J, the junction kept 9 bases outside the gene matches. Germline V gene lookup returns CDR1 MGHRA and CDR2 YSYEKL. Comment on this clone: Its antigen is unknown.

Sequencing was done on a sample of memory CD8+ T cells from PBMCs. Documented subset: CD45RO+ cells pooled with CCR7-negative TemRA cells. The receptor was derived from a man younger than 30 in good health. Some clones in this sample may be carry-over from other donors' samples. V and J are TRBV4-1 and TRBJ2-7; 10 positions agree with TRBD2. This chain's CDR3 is CASSLLGLAASEQYF. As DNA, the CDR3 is TGCGCCAGCAGCCTTTTAGGACTAGCGGCCTCCGAGCAGTACTTC.